The clone carrying this T cell receptor beta chain was seen a few times. Its matching antigen is unknown. The data stem from a study of T cell repertoires in cytomegalovirus infection. Study background: CMV epitopes that were recently identified and HLA-C-restricted were used alongside well-studied HLA-B-restricted ones. Signatures in public TCR beta sequences pointed to both CMV infection and matching HLA type.

Overall study findings and caveats: The response measured ex vivo was dominated by TCR beta clonotypes (HLA-C-restricted and CMV-specific). Summed frequency of public TCR beta families distinguished CMV carriers with the relevant HLA.

MiXCR, applied by TCRdb to the reads, yields one record per CDR3 protein. The sample holds some 920,000 distinct CDR3 sequences, roughly a third seen once. From germline, CDR1 is MNHNS and CDR2 SASEGT. V lost 2 bases, J lost 0 bases, and 10 bases lay in between. This CDR3 comprises 15 residues. This sequence was found in a human donor in good health (CMV status not recorded). Some clones in this sample may be carry-over from other donors' samples. The specimen was cultured CD8+ T cells from PBMCs, collected from culture after CMV antigen stimulation. This chain links TRBV6-1 with TRBJ1-2; perhaps TRBD1 as D (6 bases). The CDR3 loop is CASSETGAPNYGYTF. The CDR3 DNA follows: TGTGCCAGCAGTGAAACGGGGGCCCCTAACTATGGCTACACCTTC.